This passage covers 11 T cell receptor beta chains from one sample sequenced in a study of blood T cell repertoires in COVID-19. Data came from immunoSEQ multiplex PCR; TCRdb stores just in-frame clones and leaves some out. The sample lists around 72,000 clones; 87% were seen once. Sequenced sample: peripheral blood. The receptors were gathered from a woman in her 50s with acute or convalescent COVID-19.

The gene calls are TRBV3-1 (or the pseudogene TRBV3-2) and TRBJ1-1; D is undetermined. Per germline, CDR1 LGHDT and CDR2 YNNKEL (reference sequence). The CDR3 covers 12 residues. Trimming left V 4 bases short and J 7 bases short, with 10 bases between. The CDR3 bases are TGTGCCAGCAGCCTAGCCGGCCTTGAAGCTTTCTTT. Its translation is CASSLAGLEAFF.

The chain carries TRBV12-3 or TRBV12-4 and TRBJ1-4, with D unclear. This CDR3 comprises 13 residues. Trimming cost V 4 bases and J 8 bases, with 11 bases left between them. The CDR3: CASSWSLGEKLFF. CDR3 nucleotides: TGTGCCAGCAGTTGGAGTTTAGGAGAAAAACTGTTTTTT.

V usage is TRBV27 and J usage is TRBJ2-7; 11 nucleotides align to TRBD2. The J segment lost 5 bases and the V segment lost 6 bases, leaving 9 bases of the junction unmatched. Germline CDR1 MNHEY, CDR2 SMNVEV (reference sequence). The CDR3 is 15 amino acids. The DNA for the CDR3 is TGTGCCAGCAGATCCATAACTAGCGGGAGAGACGAGCAGTACTTC. Protein product: CASRSITSGRDEQYF.

This clone was recorded once. The chain uses TRBV30 and TRBJ1-3, with a tentative D call TRBD1 (5 bases). Germline CDR1 and CDR2: GTSNPN and SVGIG (reference sequence). Trimming removed 5 bases from V and 7 bases from J, with 15 bases in between. The CDR3 length is 13 residues. The CDR3 DNA follows: TGTGCCTGGGGTGCAGGGTTCTCTAACACCATATATTTT. Its protein product is CAWGAGFSNTIYF. The complete variable domain, with remaining parts taken from reference TRBV30 and TRBJ1-3, reads SQTIHQWPATLVQPVGSPLSLECTVEGTSNPNLYWYRQAAGRGLQLLFYSVGIGQISSEVPQNLSASRPQDRQFILSSKKLLLSDSGFYLCAWGAGFSNTIYFGEGSWLTVV.

This clone was counted only a few times. The chain has TRBV7-9 and TRBJ1-1; 7 nucleotides line up with TRBD1. Germline lookup yields CDR1 SEHNR and CDR2 FQNEAQ (reference sequence). The V segment lost 2 bases and the J segment 3 bases; nucleotides outside the gene matches: 0. This CDR3 region has 13 residues. CDR3 coding DNA: TGTGCCAGCAGCTTAACAGGGGACACTGAAGCTTTCTTT. As protein: CASSLTGDTEAFF.

This clone turned up a few times. This chain uses TRBV3-1 (or the pseudogene TRBV3-2) with TRBJ1-2; unclear D gene. The V and J ends lost 1 base and 4 bases respectively, with 7 bases between them. CDR3 length equals 13 residues. Germline V gene data show CDR1 as LGHDT and CDR2 as YNNKEL (reference sequence). The CDR3, as DNA: TGTGCCAGCAGCCAAGTTAGCAGCTATGGCTACACCTTC. The encoded protein is CASSQVSSYGYTF.

This clone appeared a single time. This sequence joins TRBV9 and TRBJ1-2, with 7 bases identical to TRBD1. The germline V gene has CDR1 SGDLS and CDR2 YYNGEE. The CDR3 covers 15 residues. V trimming: 0 bases; J trimming: 3 bases; junction bases outside the gene matches: 5. The CDR3 here is CASSVGGTGDYGYTF. CDR3 bases: TGTGCCAGCAGCGTAGGGGGTACAGGGGACTATGGCTACACCTTC.

This chain links TRBV10-3 with TRBJ1-5; D remains ambiguous. The V gene lost 2 bases and the J gene lost 5 bases, with 7 bases spanning the gap. This CDR3 region has 13 residues. Germline V gene data show CDR1 as ENHRY and CDR2 as SYGVKD. In nucleotides, the CDR3 is TGTGCCATCAGTGAGAGCCTCCATCAGCCCCAGCATTTT. It is translated as CAISESLHQPQHF.

The rearrangement joins TRBV7-9 to TRBJ2-7; 9 nucleotides align to TRBD1. Germline CDR1 SEHNR, CDR2 FQNEAQ (reference sequence). V dropped 4 bases and J dropped 5; count of bases not matched to a gene: 9. This CDR3 has 15 amino acids. The DNA for the CDR3 is TGTGCCAGCAGCTCCCGGACAGGGGAGGGGCACGAGCAGTACTTC. Translating it yields CASSSRTGEGHEQYF.

This clone was seen just once. The chain couples TRBV4-1 to TRBJ2-7, with D possibly matching TRBD2 (6 bases). CDR3 size: 16 residues. CDR1 MGHRA and CDR2 YSYEKL come from the germline V gene. Trimming left V 2 bases short and J 6 bases short, with 20 bases between. The CDR3 region is CASSQSPGLIASEQYF. The CDR3 DNA follows: TGCGCCAGCAGCCAATCCCCGGGACTTATTGCATCCGAGCAGTACTTC.

The chain is built from TRBV6-1 and TRBJ2-5; 8 bases line up with TRBD2. Trimming at V came to 1 base and at J to 4 bases, leaving 8 bases not matched to a gene. The CDR3 covers 16 residues. In germline, CDR1 is MNHNS, CDR2 SASEGT. The chain's CDR3 is CASSEVAGSLVETQYF. The CDR3 DNA reads as TGTGCCAGCAGTGAAGTAGCGGGGAGCCTCGTAGAGACCCAGTACTTC.